This T cell receptor (beta chain) was recovered during a study of cytomegalovirus exposure and HLA in healthy donors. Germline CDR1 is GTSNPN and CDR2 is SVGIG (reference sequence). The CDR3 is 18 residues long. V lost 0 bases to trimming and J lost 0 bases, with 15 bases between them. General observations from the study: In a later analysis, HLA-associated beta chains showed higher expansion and lower generation probabilities than comparable chains.

PCR primers comprised 60 Vbeta and 13 Jbeta primers. Clones were sequenced by immunoSEQ multiplex PCR, and TCRdb holds only the in-frame ones, with some missing. The sample consists of about 160,000 clones, 80% to 85% of them appearing once. As concerns this clone: Its antigen is undetermined.

This TCR derives from a girl aged 2 to 9 in good health and CMV-seropositive. The chain uses TRBV30 and TRBJ2-6; perhaps TRBD2 as D (6 bases). The sequenced material came from PBMCs. In nucleotides, the CDR3 is TGTGCCTGGAGTGTATGGAGGGTTCGGAGCTCTGGGGCCAACGTCCTGACTTTC. Protein product: CAWSVWRVRSSGANVLTF. The whole variable domain, remainder taken from reference TRBV30 and TRBJ2-6, is SQTIHQWPATLVQPVGSPLSLECTVEGTSNPNLYWYRQAAGRGLQLLFYSVGIGQISSEVPQNLSASRPQDRQFILSSKKLLLSDSGFYLCAWSVWRVRSSGANVLTFGAGSRLTVL.